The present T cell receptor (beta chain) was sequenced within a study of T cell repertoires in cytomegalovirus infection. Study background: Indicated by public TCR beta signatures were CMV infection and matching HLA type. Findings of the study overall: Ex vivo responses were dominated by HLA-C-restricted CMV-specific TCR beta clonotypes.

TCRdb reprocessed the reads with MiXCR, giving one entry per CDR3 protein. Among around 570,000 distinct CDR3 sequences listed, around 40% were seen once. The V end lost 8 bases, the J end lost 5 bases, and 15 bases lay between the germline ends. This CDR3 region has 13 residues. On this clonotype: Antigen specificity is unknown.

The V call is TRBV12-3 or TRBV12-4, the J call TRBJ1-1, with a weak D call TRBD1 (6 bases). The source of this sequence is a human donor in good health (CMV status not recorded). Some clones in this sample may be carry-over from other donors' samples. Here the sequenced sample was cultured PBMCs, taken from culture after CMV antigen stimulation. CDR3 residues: CASGLGGGTEAFF. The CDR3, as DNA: TGTGCCAGCGGACTAGGGGGGGGGACTGAAGCTTTCTTT.